The text below deals with one T cell receptor beta chain. Its antigen is as yet unknown. This record belongs to a study of cytomegalovirus exposure and HLA in healthy donors. Study-level findings and limits: 87-base-pair reads could not separate some V segments, including TRBV6-2 and TRBV6-3. A list of approximately 150 TCR beta chains associated with cytomegalovirus was given. TCR beta chain V- and J-gene trimming was linked, in a later analysis, to a missense variant in DCLRE1C.

When sampled, the donors appeared nominally healthy, though they likely had unrecorded immune exposures. The study ran its PCR with 60 Vbeta and 13 Jbeta primers. Sequenced by immunoSEQ multiplex PCR; TCRdb stores in-frame clones only, minus some. Of about 230,000 clones in the sample, approximately 90% were seen once. Germline lookup yields CDR1 KGHSH and CDR2 LQKENI. CDR3 length equals 13 residues. V lost 3 bases, J lost 5 bases, and 4 bases stayed unmatched. The TCR originated in a woman between 18 and 30 years old in good health and CMV-seronegative. This chain connects TRBV18 to TRBJ2-7; 7 nucleotides match TRBD1. The sequenced sample consisted of PBMCs. CDR3 DNA sequence: TGTGCCAGCTCACCTACAGGGGCGGACGAGCAGTACTTC. It codes for CASSPTGADEQYF.